This T cell receptor (beta chain) was recovered during a study of blood T cell repertoires in COVID-19. Study-wide context: Some COVID-19 samples were acute and others convalescent; all came from the United States, Italy and Spain. The analysed material was cDNA or gDNA that came from T cells, B-cell-depleted T cells, or PBMCs.

Original handling: Reference gene primers were amplified, and this amplification served to estimate nucleated cell counts. Some clones are missing from TCRdb's copy, which holds only in-frame ones; the method was immunoSEQ multiplex PCR. D and trimming come from the DNA, and the V and J calls and clone size come from that table. The sample contains more than 95,000 clones, 60% to 80% of which appear only once. This CDR3 is built from 12 residues. The germline gives CDR1 LGHNT, CDR2 FRNRAP. V shed 7 bases and J shed 6 bases, with 10 bases lying between them. V is TRBV12-5 and J is TRBJ1-5; D gene uncertain. The sequence was collected from an elderly man with COVID-19, enrolled during active disease. Material for sequencing was peripheral blood. The CDR3 DNA follows: TGTGCTAGTGCCACCAACGGTCAGCCCCAGCATTTT. Protein product: CASATNGQPQHF.